The 24 T cell receptor beta chains given below trace back to one sample, sequenced in a study of blood T cell repertoires in COVID-19. Assay: immunoSEQ multiplex PCR; the TCRdb copy retains only in-frame clones and omits some. The profile covers 90,000 to 100,000 clones, with 82% appearing a single time and more than 15% taken by the ten largest. Input material: peripheral blood. These receptors were obtained from an elderly man with acute or convalescent COVID-19.

The V gene is TRBV27, the J gene TRBJ2-7, with 9 bases lining up with TRBD1. CDR1 and CDR2 (germline): MNHEY, SMNVEV (reference sequence). The CDR3 is 15 residues long. With 4 bases clipped from V and 0 bases from J, the junction kept 4 bases outside the gene matches. CDR3: CASSSRDRVSYEQYF. The CDR3 DNA follows: TGTGCCAGCAGTTCCCGGGACAGGGTCTCCTACGAGCAGTACTTC.

The chain uses TRBV11-3 and TRBJ2-1, with TRBD1 identical over 9 bases. The V and J ends lost 1 base and 6 bases, in that order; junction bases with no gene match: 7. The CDR3 extends over 16 amino acids. Germline loops: CDR1 SGHNT, CDR2 YENEEA. The CDR3: CASSLGGQGWSNEQFF. CDR3 sequence (DNA): TGTGCCAGCAGCTTAGGGGGACAGGGTTGGTCCAATGAGCAGTTCTTC.

The chain joins TRBV5-1 to TRBJ1-3; 7 nucleotides align to TRBD1. CDR3 length equals 16 residues. CDR1 is SGHRS, CDR2 YFSETQ, per germline. J lost 2 bases, V lost 0 bases, and 5 bases had no gene match. The chain's CDR3 is CASSLGGGTAGNTIYF. DNA of the CDR3: TGCGCCAGCAGCTTGGGCGGAGGGACAGCTGGAAACACCATATATTTT.

A note on this clone: This sample includes further DNA sequences coding for the same CDR3. V and J are TRBV5-1 and TRBJ2-5, with a possible D match to TRBD2 (6 bases). The CDR3 is made up of 14 amino acids. V was pared by 5 bases and J by 2 bases, with 13 bases between. The germline V gene has CDR1 SGHRS and CDR2 YFSETQ. CDR3 residues: CASSSGTAQETQYF. The CDR3 DNA follows: TGCGCCAGCAGTTCCGGGACTGCTCAAGAGACCCAGTACTTC.

V gene TRBV6-2 or TRBV6-3 combines with J gene TRBJ2-2; 7 positions match TRBD2. Trimming cost V 6 bases and J 1 base; bases outside gene matches: 11. The germline V gene encodes CDR1 MNHEY and CDR2 SVGEGT. The CDR3 is 17 amino acids. Here the CDR3 DNA reads TGTGCCAGCAGCCTCACGGGACTAAGGCAGAACACCGGGGAGCTGTTTTTT. Translating gives CASSLTGLRQNTGELFF.

The chain uses TRBV28 and TRBJ2-2, with TRBD2 matching over 10 bases. Unmatched junction bases numbered 11, after V lost 5 bases and J lost 8 bases. Germline V gene lookup returns CDR1 MDHEN and CDR2 SYDVKM. CDR3 length equals 16 residues. The CDR3 region is CASSPAGGPIKGELFF. For the CDR3, the DNA is TGTGCCAGCAGTCCAGCGGGAGGGCCCATAAAGGGGGAGCTGTTTTTT.

This clone was recorded once. This chain links TRBV10-2 with TRBJ2-7; D is possibly TRBD1 (5 bases). The CDR3 totals 13 residues. Germline values: CDR1 WSHSY, CDR2 SAAADI. V lost 4 bases, J lost 5 bases, and 12 bases lay in between. The CDR3 nucleotides are TGCGCCAGCAGTGGGACACTCGCGGACGAGCAGTACTTC. Amino acid sequence: CASSGTLADEQYF.

The chain has TRBV5-1 and TRBJ2-7, with TRBD2 identical over 9 bases. Per the germline V gene, CDR1 is SGHRS and CDR2 is YFSETQ. The length of the CDR3 is 15 residues. Trimming cost V 4 bases and J 1 base; bases outside gene matches: 6. The DNA of the CDR3 is TGCGCCAGCAGCCAAGACCTAGCGGGGTCCTACGAGCAGTACTTC. Encoded protein: CASSQDLAGSYEQYF.

This rearrangement joins TRBV18 to TRBJ2-3, with D possibly TRBD1 on 6 matching bases. Germline CDR1 KGHSH, CDR2 LQKENI. The V and J ends lost 3 bases and 0 bases respectively, with 10 bases between them. This CDR3 region has 15 residues. CDR3 protein: CASSPRDTSTDTQYF. The CDR3 DNA follows: TGTGCCAGCTCACCCCGGGACACTAGCACAGATACGCAGTATTTT.

The chain has TRBV7-9 and TRBJ1-4; 7 nucleotides align to TRBD1. The CDR3 has 15 residues. V trimming: 4 bases; J trimming: 4 bases; junction bases outside the gene matches: 6. The germline V gene encodes CDR1 SEHNR and CDR2 FQNEAQ (reference sequence). The CDR3 DNA follows: TGTGCCAGCAGCTCCTTCGGGACAGATAATGAAAAACTGTTTTTT. Its translation is CASSSFGTDNEKLFF.

This CDR3 is CASSYRPAGPPADTQYF. In DNA, the CDR3 is TGTGCCAGCAGCTATCGGCCAGCGGGGCCCCCCGCAGATACGCAGTATTTT. The V gene is TRBV7-2, the J gene TRBJ2-3; 7 positions match TRBD2. CDR3 size: 17 residues. V shed 4 bases, J shed 4 bases, and the junction held 14 bases outside the gene matches. Germline V gene data show CDR1 as SGHTA and CDR2 as FQGNSA.

The J gene is TRBJ1-1, the V gene TRBV11-2; TRBD1 aligns across 11 bases. Germline assignment: CDR1 SGHAT and CDR2 FQNNGV. Trimming at V came to 5 bases and at J to 11 bases, leaving 10 bases not matched to a gene. CDR3 length: 14 residues. The CDR3 nucleotides read TGTGCCAGCAGCCCCTCCGGACAGGGGGCAGCGGCTTTCTTT. Amino acids: CASSPSGQGAAAFF.

The J gene is TRBJ1-4, the V gene TRBV4-3, with 8 bases fitting TRBD1. J gave up 7 bases and V 4 bases, and 8 bases lay outside the gene matches. This CDR3 region has 15 residues. Germline V gene sequence: CDR1 LGHNA, CDR2 YSLEER. The CDR3 here is CASSPTGTGGEKLFF. CDR3 sequence (DNA): TGCGCCAGCAGCCCCACCGGGACAGGAGGTGAAAAACTGTTTTTT.

This clone showed up just once. The chain carries TRBV5-1 and TRBJ2-7; the D is unclear. Germline CDR1 is SGHRS and CDR2 is YFSETQ. The CDR3 runs 16 residues. Trimming left V 4 bases short and J 5 bases short, with 22 bases between. In DNA form, the CDR3 reads TGCGCCAGCAGCCCGTCCGAGAGGTTGGTAGGCGACGAGCAGTACTTC. Translated, it gives CASSPSERLVGDEQYF.

V and J are TRBV12-5 and TRBJ2-5, with 9 bases fitting TRBD1. V was pared by 4 bases and J by 9 bases, with 6 bases of the junction left unmatched. Germline assignment: CDR1 LGHNT and CDR2 FRNRAP. The CDR3 is 13 amino acids. CDR3 region: CASGSDRGIAQYF. The CDR3 nucleotides are TGTGCTAGTGGTTCGGACAGGGGAATAGCCCAGTACTTC.

CDR3 amino acids: CASSLRQRGSPLHF. The CDR3 DNA follows: TGTGCCAGCAGTTTGAGACAAAGGGGTTCACCCCTCCACTTT. The chain is built from TRBV28 and TRBJ1-6, with D maybe TRBD1 (5 bases). The germline V and J ends were trimmed by 3 bases and 9 bases, with 12 bases remaining between them. CDR1 and CDR2 from the germline V gene are MDHEN and SYDVKM. There are 14 residues in the CDR3.

This clone was counted once. The chain carries TRBV5-4 and TRBJ2-1; 9 nucleotides agree with TRBD1. The CDR3 contains 14 residues. Germline assignment: CDR1 SGHNT and CDR2 YYREEE (reference sequence). Unmatched junction bases numbered 5, after V lost 4 bases and J lost 6 bases. For the CDR3, the DNA is TGTGCCAGCAGCGTGACAGGGGGAGGCAATGAGCAGTTCTTC. It yields the protein CASSVTGGGNEQFF.

This sequence joins TRBV9 and TRBJ2-2; the D is unclear. V was trimmed by 0 bases and J by 5 bases, leaving 14 bases between them. This CDR3 comprises 16 residues. In germline, CDR1 is SGDLS, CDR2 YYNGEE. CDR3: CASSVAPGQRTGELFF. DNA of the CDR3: TGTGCCAGCAGCGTAGCCCCTGGGCAGAGAACCGGGGAGCTGTTTTTT. The variable domain in full, completed from reference TRBV9 and TRBJ2-2, reads DSGVTQTPKHLITATGQRVTLRCSPRSGDLSVYWYQQSLDQGLQFLIQYYNGEERAKGNILERFSAQQFPDLHSELNLSSLELGDSALYFCASSVAPGQRTGELFFGEGSRLTVL.

V gene TRBV29-1 combines with J gene TRBJ1-1; possibly TRBD1 for D (5 bases). The germline V gene has CDR1 SQVTM and CDR2 ANQGSEA. V was shortened by 4 bases and J by 0 bases, with 6 bases between the two germline ends. The CDR3 totals 12 residues. CDR3 nucleotide sequence: TGCAGCGTTGGACAGCTGAACACTGAAGCTTTCTTT. It yields the protein CSVGQLNTEAFF. The full variable domain, its missing parts supplied by reference TRBV29-1 and TRBJ1-1, is SAVISQKPSRDICQRGTSLTIQCQVDSQVTMMFWYRQQPGQSLTLIATANQGSEATYESGFVIDKFPISRPNLTFSTLTVSNMSPEDSSIYLCSVGQLNTEAFFGQGTRLTVV.

V and J are TRBV7-8 and TRBJ2-1; D perhaps matches TRBD2 (5 bases). The CDR3 consists of 11 residues. Trimming removed 8 bases at V and 8 bases at J, with 10 bases between. Germline V gene sequence: CDR1 SGHVS, CDR2 FQNEAQ. CDR3 residues: CASRFGDEQFF. CDR3 in DNA: TGTGCCAGCCGATTCGGGGATGAGCAGTTCTTC.

The table lists this clone with a count of one. This chain connects TRBV5-1 to TRBJ2-1; weak D call: TRBD2 (6 bases). The CDR3 totals 15 residues. V dropped 0 bases and J dropped 4 bases, with 11 bases sitting between them. Germline V gives CDR1 SGHRS, CDR2 YFSETQ. The CDR3 spells CASSLDLAVYNEQFF. DNA for the CDR3: TGCGCCAGCAGCTTGGATTTAGCGGTATACAATGAGCAGTTCTTC. Complete variable domain (other parts from reference TRBV5-1 and TRBJ2-1): KAGVTQTPRYLIKTRGQQVTLSCSPISGHRSVSWYQQTPGQGLQFLFEYFSETQRNKGNFPGRFSGRQFSNSRSEMNVSTLELGDSALYLCASSLDLAVYNEQFFGPGTRLTVL.

This clone was counted only a few times. The J gene is TRBJ1-1, the V gene TRBV10-3; TRBD1 aligns across 8 bases. The V segment lost 6 bases and the J segment 2 bases; nucleotides outside the gene matches: 23. Per the germline V gene, CDR1 is ENHRY and CDR2 is SYGVKD. The CDR3 spans 20 residues. Here the CDR3 DNA reads TGTGCCATCAGGCCGGGACAGGAAAACTTGGGCGCCTTCGGAAACACTGAAGCTTTCTTT. This encodes CAIRPGQENLGAFGNTEAFF.

The chain has TRBV6-1 and TRBJ2-1; a possible D gene is TRBD2 (6 bases). The CDR3 consists of 15 residues. From germline, CDR1 is MNHNS and CDR2 SASEGT. Trimming took 1 base from V and 8 from J, leaving 15 bases between them. CDR3 protein: CASSEEKRAGYEQFF. CDR3 coding DNA: TGTGCCAGCAGTGAAGAAAAGCGGGCTGGCTATGAGCAGTTCTTC.

CDR3 DNA sequence: TGCGCCAGCAGCTTGGGGCAGGGCCCATCGAACACTGAAGCTTTCTTT. Translated: CASSLGQGPSNTEAFF. V usage is TRBV5-1 and J usage is TRBJ1-1; D possibly corresponds to TRBD1 (5 bases). The CDR3 loop spans 16 amino acids. The germline V and J ends were trimmed by 0 bases and 1 base, with 13 bases remaining between them. CDR1 and CDR2 (germline): SGHRS, YFSETQ.